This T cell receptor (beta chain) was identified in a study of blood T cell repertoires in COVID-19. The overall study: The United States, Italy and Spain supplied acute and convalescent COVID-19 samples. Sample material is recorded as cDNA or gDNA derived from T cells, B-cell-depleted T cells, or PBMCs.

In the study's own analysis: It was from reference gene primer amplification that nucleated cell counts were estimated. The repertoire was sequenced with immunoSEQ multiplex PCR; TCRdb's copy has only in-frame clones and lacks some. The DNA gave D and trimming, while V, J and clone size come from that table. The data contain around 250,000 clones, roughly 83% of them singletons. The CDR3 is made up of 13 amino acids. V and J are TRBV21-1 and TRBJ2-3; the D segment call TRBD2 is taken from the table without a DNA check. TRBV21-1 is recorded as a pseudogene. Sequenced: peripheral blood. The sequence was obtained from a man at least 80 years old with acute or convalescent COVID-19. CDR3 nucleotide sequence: TGTGCCAGCAGCAAATTCTGGAGGGATACGCAGTATTTT. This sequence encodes CASSKFWRDTQYF.